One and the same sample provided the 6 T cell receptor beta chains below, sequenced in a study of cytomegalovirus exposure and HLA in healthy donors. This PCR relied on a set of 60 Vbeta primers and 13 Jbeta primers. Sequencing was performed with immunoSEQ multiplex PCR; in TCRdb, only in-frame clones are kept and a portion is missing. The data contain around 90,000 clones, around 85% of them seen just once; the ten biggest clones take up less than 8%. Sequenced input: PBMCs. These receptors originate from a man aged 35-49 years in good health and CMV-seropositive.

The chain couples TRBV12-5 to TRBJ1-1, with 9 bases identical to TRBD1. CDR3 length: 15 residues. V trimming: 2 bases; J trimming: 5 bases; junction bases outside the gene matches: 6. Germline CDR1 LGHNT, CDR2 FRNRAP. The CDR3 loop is CASGLMGQGKTEAFF. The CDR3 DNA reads TGTGCTAGTGGTTTGATGGGACAGGGCAAGACTGAAGCTTTCTTT.

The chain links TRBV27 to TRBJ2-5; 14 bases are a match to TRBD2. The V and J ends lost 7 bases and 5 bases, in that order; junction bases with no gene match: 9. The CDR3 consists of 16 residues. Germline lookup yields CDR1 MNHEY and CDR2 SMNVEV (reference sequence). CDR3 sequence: CASKIRTSGGRETQYF. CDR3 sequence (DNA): TGTGCCAGCAAGATTAGGACTAGCGGGGGGCGGGAGACCCAGTACTTC.

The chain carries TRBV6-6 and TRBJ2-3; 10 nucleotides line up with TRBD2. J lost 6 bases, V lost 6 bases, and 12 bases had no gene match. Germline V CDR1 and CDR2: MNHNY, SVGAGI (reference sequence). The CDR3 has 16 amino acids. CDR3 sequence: CASRGTSGDSGDTQYF. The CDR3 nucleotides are TGTGCCAGCAGGGGTACTAGCGGGGATTCAGGGGATACGCAGTATTTT.

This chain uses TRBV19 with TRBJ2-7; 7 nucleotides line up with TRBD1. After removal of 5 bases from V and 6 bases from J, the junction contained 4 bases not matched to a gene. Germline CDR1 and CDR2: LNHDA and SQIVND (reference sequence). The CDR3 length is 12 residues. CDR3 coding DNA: TGTGCCAGTAGTGAACAGGGGAGCGAGCAGTACTTC. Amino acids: CASSEQGSEQYF.

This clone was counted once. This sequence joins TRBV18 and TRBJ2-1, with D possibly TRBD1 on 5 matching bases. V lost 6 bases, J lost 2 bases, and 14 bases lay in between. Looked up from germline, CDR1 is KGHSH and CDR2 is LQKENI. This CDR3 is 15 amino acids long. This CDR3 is CASSPAGHAYNEQFF. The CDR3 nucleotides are TGTGCCAGCTCCCCAGCAGGGCACGCCTACAATGAGCAGTTCTTC.

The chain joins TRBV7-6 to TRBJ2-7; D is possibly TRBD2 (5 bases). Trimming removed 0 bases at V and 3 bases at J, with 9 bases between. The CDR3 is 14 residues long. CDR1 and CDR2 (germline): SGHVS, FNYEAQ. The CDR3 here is CASSLAGKNYEQYF. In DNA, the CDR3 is TGTGCCAGCAGCTTAGCCGGGAAAAACTACGAGCAGTACTTC.